The clone carrying this TCR beta chain has at least ten counts. The antigen is not known. TCRdb independently ran MiXCR on the 5' RACE reads; one entry per CDR3 protein. Counted here are roughly 80,000 distinct CDR3 sequences, 10% to 12% occurring once; the ten biggest clones make up around 12%. The CDR3 contains 12 residues. The sample comes from a study of early T cells in non-severe SARS-CoV-2 infection. Study-level results: VDJdb matching favored anti-spike CD8 responses, missing private and CD4 specificities.

This TCR was sampled from an adult who was a healthcare worker with PCR-confirmed SARS-CoV-2 infection or an uninfected control (not recorded which). The chain combines TRBV12-2 with TRBJ2-1. TRBV12-2 is listed as a pseudogene. The source material was whole blood, sampled at baseline. The CDR3 nucleotides are TGTGCAAGTCCCCCATTCCGCAATGAGCAGTTCTTC. Translating gives CASPPFRNEQFF.